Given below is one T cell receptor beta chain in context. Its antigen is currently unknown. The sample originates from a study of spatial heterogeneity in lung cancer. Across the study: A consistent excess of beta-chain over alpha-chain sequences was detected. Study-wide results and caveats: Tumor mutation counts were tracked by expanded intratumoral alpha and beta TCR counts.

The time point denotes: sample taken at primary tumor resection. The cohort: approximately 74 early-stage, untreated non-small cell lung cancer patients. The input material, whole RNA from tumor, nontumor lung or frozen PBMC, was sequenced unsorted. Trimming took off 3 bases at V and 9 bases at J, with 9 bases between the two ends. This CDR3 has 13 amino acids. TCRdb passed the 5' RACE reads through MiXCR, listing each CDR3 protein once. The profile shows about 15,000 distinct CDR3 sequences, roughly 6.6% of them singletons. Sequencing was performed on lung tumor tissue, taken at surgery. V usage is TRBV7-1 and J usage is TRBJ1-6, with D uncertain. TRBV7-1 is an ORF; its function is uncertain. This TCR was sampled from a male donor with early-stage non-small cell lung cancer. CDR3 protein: CASSSAAGSPLHF. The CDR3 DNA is TGTGCCAGCAGCTCTGCGGCAGGTTCACCCCTCCACTTT.